This paragraph covers one T cell receptor (beta chain) sequence. Sequencing was performed with immunoSEQ multiplex PCR; in TCRdb, only in-frame clones are kept and a portion is missing. The sample lists fewer than 350,000 clones; around 90% were seen once. These data come from a study of blood T cell repertoires in COVID-19. This CDR3 spans 17 amino acids. V gave up 2 bases and J gave up 3 bases, with 20 bases separating them. CDR1 MNHEY and CDR2 SMNVEV come from the germline V gene (reference sequence). Sample: PBMCs or T cells enriched from blood (not recorded which). The receptor comes from a man aged 40-50 years who had been exposed to COVID-19. The genes are TRBV27 and TRBJ2-7; a possible D gene is TRBD1 (6 bases). In nucleotides, the CDR3 is TGTGCCAGCAGTTTACGCAGGGGCGGTGGGATTAGCTACGAGCAGTACTTC. Its protein is CASSLRRGGGISYEQYF.